These T cell receptor beta chains were read from a single sample in a study of T-cell reconstitution after alpha-beta-depleted transplantation in children. TCRdb re-called the PCR reads with MiXCR, one entry per CDR3 protein. The sample carries some 840,000 distinct CDR3 sequences, 16% recorded once. This sample comprised PBMCs, mostly from graft donor cells, obtained 360 days after TCRalphabeta/CD19-depleted stem cell transplant. The receptors here all came from a male patient between 10 and 17 years old who had a stem cell transplant for acute lymphoblastic leukemia, so the T cells may come from the graft donor. The CDR3 runs from the conserved cysteine through the conserved F or W. A D gene is named only where the DNA matches it firmly. Only some rows state a clone size, as once, few, many or a class for expanded clones.

v_gene: TRBV27
abundance: few
j_gene: TRBJ1-1
d_gene: TRBD1
CDR3nt: TGTGCCAGCAGTCTAAACTCGGGACAGGTCAAGAACACTGAAGCTTTCTTT
CDR3aa: CASSLNSGQVKNTEAFF

v_gene: TRBV15
abundance: many
j_gene: TRBJ2-1
d_gene: NA
CDR3nt: TGTGCCACCAGCAGAGGCCCCCCTAATGAGCAGTTCTTC
CDR3aa: CATSRGPPNEQFF

v_gene: TRBV7-2
abundance: few
j_gene: TRBJ2-5
d_gene: NA
CDR3nt: TGTGCCAGCAGCCCAATTGGCTTGCGTACGGAGACCCAGTACTTC
CDR3aa: CASSPIGLRTETQYF

v_gene: TRBV7-3
abundance: few
j_gene: TRBJ2-7
d_gene: TRBD2
CDR3nt: TGTGCCAGCAGCTTAATTGGGGACTACTCCTACGAGCAGTACTTC
CDR3aa: CASSLIGDYSYEQYF

v_gene: TRBV29-1
abundance: few
j_gene: TRBJ1-1
d_gene: NA
CDR3nt: TGCAGCGTTCGACAGGAGAAGGCTTTCTTT
CDR3aa: CSVRQEKAFF

v_gene: TRBV7-6
abundance: NA
j_gene: TRBJ2-1
d_gene: NA
CDR3nt: TGTGCCAGCAGCTTAGTCGTCAACTCCTACAATGAGCAGTTCTTC
CDR3aa: CASSLVVNSYNEQFF

v_gene: TRBV30
abundance: few
j_gene: TRBJ2-5
d_gene: TRBD2
CDR3nt: TGTGCCTGGAAGCTAGCGGGCACCAGGTTGGAGACCCAGTACTTC
CDR3aa: CAWKLAGTRLETQYF

v_gene: TRBV2
abundance: few
j_gene: TRBJ2-5
d_gene: NA
CDR3nt: TGTGCCAGCCAATTGAATGGACTGACGCAAGAGACCCAGTACTTC
CDR3aa: CASQLNGLTQETQYF

v_gene: TRBV3-1
abundance: few
j_gene: TRBJ2-1
d_gene: NA
CDR3nt: TGTGCCAGCAGCCAAGCTCCTGGACTCGGGAATGAGCAGTTCTTC
CDR3aa: CASSQAPGLGNEQFF

v_gene: TRBV6-2/TRBV6-3
abundance: NA
j_gene: TRBJ2-1
d_gene: TRBD2
CDR3nt: TGTGCCAGCAGTTATAGCGGGGGCGGGAATGAGCAGTTCTTC
CDR3aa: CASSYSGGGNEQFF

v_gene: TRBV11-3
abundance: NA
j_gene: TRBJ2-1
d_gene: TRBD2
CDR3nt: TGTGCCAGCAGCGCCGGGACTCCCGGGGGAGGGAACAATGAGCAGTTCTTC
CDR3aa: CASSAGTPGGGNNEQFF

v_gene: TRBV6-1
abundance: few
j_gene: TRBJ1-1
d_gene: NA
CDR3nt: TGTGCCAGCAGTGAATTGGCGGTGAACACTGAAGCTTTCTTT
CDR3aa: CASSELAVNTEAFF

v_gene: TRBV5-1
abundance: many
j_gene: TRBJ2-5
d_gene: TRBD1
CDR3nt: TGCGCCAGCAGCCTAAACAGGGGGCGGGAGACCCAGTACTTC
CDR3aa: CASSLNRGRETQYF

v_gene: TRBV7-8
abundance: few
j_gene: TRBJ2-1
d_gene: NA
CDR3nt: TGTGCCAGCAGCTCACTAGTATTCAATGAGCAGTTCTTC
CDR3aa: CASSSLVFNEQFF

v_gene: TRBV24-1
abundance: few
j_gene: TRBJ2-7
d_gene: TRBD1
CDR3nt: TGTGCCACCAGTGATTTTCGCGACAGGGGGGGCGAGCAGTACTTC
CDR3aa: CATSDFRDRGGEQYF

v_gene: TRBV12-3/TRBV12-4
abundance: few
j_gene: TRBJ2-1
d_gene: NA
CDR3nt: TGTGCCAGCAGTTTGAGTGGGGCAGACGAAAATGAGCAGTTCTTC
CDR3aa: CASSLSGADENEQFF

v_gene: TRBV5-6
abundance: few
j_gene: TRBJ2-7
d_gene: TRBD2
CDR3nt: TGTGCCAGCAGAGACCGCCCCGGGACTAAAGCCGAGCAGTACTTC
CDR3aa: CASRDRPGTKAEQYF

v_gene: TRBV4-1
abundance: NA
j_gene: TRBJ2-1
d_gene: NA
CDR3nt: TGCGCCAGCAGCCAGGCCTTCTCACCTGAGCAGTTCTTC
CDR3aa: CASSQAFSPEQFF

v_gene: TRBV7-2
abundance: NA
j_gene: TRBJ2-7
d_gene: NA
CDR3nt: TGTGCCAGCAGCTCCCGCGACAGGCTTGGGGAGCAGTACTTC
CDR3aa: CASSSRDRLGEQYF

v_gene: TRBV6-2/TRBV6-3
abundance: few
j_gene: TRBJ2-7
d_gene: NA
CDR3nt: TGTGCCAGCAGTTACGGGAGGGGGAGTCCAACGGGCTATGAGCAGTACTTC
CDR3aa: CASSYGRGSPTGYEQYF

v_gene: TRBV12-3/TRBV12-4
abundance: NA
j_gene: TRBJ2-1
d_gene: NA
CDR3nt: TGTGCCAGCAGTTCCCTAGGGATTGAGCAGTTCTTC
CDR3aa: CASSSLGIEQFF

v_gene: TRBV2
abundance: NA
j_gene: TRBJ2-3
d_gene: NA
CDR3nt: TGTGCCAGCAGTGAGGTGGCTAGCGCTAACACAGATACGCAGTATTTT
CDR3aa: CASSEVASANTDTQYF

v_gene: TRBV20-1
abundance: NA
j_gene: TRBJ1-4
d_gene: TRBD1
CDR3nt: TGCAGTGCTCAACAGGGGACCGGTGAAAAACTGTTTTTT
CDR3aa: CSAQQGTGEKLFF

v_gene: TRBV5-1
abundance: NA
j_gene: TRBJ2-4
d_gene: NA
CDR3nt: TGCGCCAGCAGCACCTCCTTAGCCAAAAACATTCAGTACTTC
CDR3aa: CASSTSLAKNIQYF

v_gene: TRBV7-9
abundance: once
j_gene: TRBJ2-7
d_gene: NA
CDR3nt: TGTGCCAGCAGCTCCCAGGGGAGGACCCCGTGGGGCGTCGAGCAGTACTTC
CDR3aa: CASSSQGRTPWGVEQYF